The clone carrying this TCR beta chain occurred a few times. The target antigen is unknown. This entry comes from a study of regulatory T cells in long-lasting Graves disease. Study results and limitations: When disease was persistent, TRBV28, TRBJ1-2 and TRBJ2-5 were the favored segments.

Time point noted: persistent/refractory GD, antithyroid drugs over 5 years with positive TRAb. With RNA extracted from PBMCs as input, the TCR library was made. A peripheral blood sample, roughly 8.7 milliliters in volume, was drawn into EDTA tubes. Per the germline V gene, CDR1 is LNHDA and CDR2 is SQIVND (reference sequence). The CDR3 consists of 13 residues. V lost 8 bases and J 0 bases, leaving 10 bases between the germline ends. Relying on iRepertoire HTBI primers and Arm-PCR of CDR3 regions, the team built TCR beta libraries. Each CDR3 protein is one row after TCRdb ran MiXCR on the multiplex PCR reads. The sample has 350,000 to 500,000 distinct CDR3 sequences, approximately 22% seen once.

The rearrangement links TRBV19 to TRBJ1-1; unclear D gene. This sequence was found in a female donor with Graves disease. Sequencing was performed on peripheral blood mononuclear cells (PBMCs), taken when the disease was refractory, from a patient treated with antithyroid drugs. The DNA for the CDR3 is TGTGCCAGTGCACCCGGAGTGAACACTGAAGCTTTCTTT. Amino acids: CASAPGVNTEAFF. The whole variable domain, filled in from reference TRBV19 and TRBJ1-1, reads DGGITQSPKYLFRKEGQNVTLSCEQNLNHDAMYWYRQDPGQGLRLIYYSQIVNDFQKGDIAEGYSVSREKKESFPLTVTSAQKNPTAFYLCASAPGVNTEAFFGQGTRLTVV.